The 9 T cell receptor beta chains below were found in one sample sequenced in a study of cytomegalovirus exposure and HLA in healthy donors. 60 Vbeta and 13 Jbeta primers were used in PCR. The assay was immunoSEQ multiplex PCR, and TCRdb's table has in-frame clones only and misses some. The profile shows about 180,000 clones, approximately 80% of them singletons. Sequencing used PBMCs. Receptors were obtained from a woman between 50 and 59 years old in good health and CMV-seronegative.

The J gene is TRBJ1-1, the V gene TRBV6-5; TRBD1 might be the D (5 bases). The V end lost 7 bases, the J end lost 3 bases, and 15 bases lay between the germline ends. CDR3 length: 14 amino acids. From germline, CDR1 is MNHEY and CDR2 SVGAGI. The CDR3 is CASTLMGGDTEAFF. The DNA of the CDR3 is TGTGCCAGCACTTTGATGGGGGGTGACACTGAAGCTTTCTTT.

V is TRBV4-1 and J is TRBJ1-1; D perhaps matches TRBD1 (6 bases). Trimming removed 0 bases at V and 10 bases at J, with 18 bases between. Germline V gives CDR1 MGHRA, CDR2 YSYEKL. This CDR3 has 15 residues. The CDR3 protein is CASSQDWRNRDVAFF. The CDR3 coding sequence is TGCGCCAGCAGCCAAGATTGGAGGAACAGGGACGTAGCTTTCTTT.

The chain recombines TRBV2 with TRBJ2-1; TRBD2 aligns across 10 bases. The length of the CDR3 is 18 residues. V lost 0 bases, J lost 8 bases, and 13 bases stayed unmatched. The V gene's germline CDR1 is SNHLY and CDR2 FYNNEI. The CDR3 DNA reads TGTGCCAGCAGTGAAGCGCCAGCGGGGGGGTCCGTTAAGGATGAGCAGTTCTTC. Residues: CASSEAPAGGSVKDEQFF.

V and J are TRBV19 and TRBJ1-5; no definite D call. V was cut by 4 bases and J by 6 bases, with 13 bases left in between. This CDR3 has 14 residues. The germline V gene has CDR1 LNHDA and CDR2 SQIVND (reference sequence). CDR3 loop: CASSTEGWSQPQHF. In DNA form, the CDR3 reads TGTGCCAGTAGTACGGAGGGTTGGAGTCAGCCCCAGCATTTT.

The rearrangement uses TRBV30 and TRBJ1-1; tentative D call: TRBD1 (6 bases). The V gene lost 2 bases and the J gene lost 5 bases, with 15 bases spanning the gap. Germline assignment: CDR1 GTSNPN and CDR2 SVGIG (reference sequence). The CDR3 length is 14 residues. CDR3 DNA: TGTGCCTGGAGTCTAACAGGGAGGGGAACTGAAGCTTTCTTT. This gives the protein CAWSLTGRGTEAFF.

This clone was found a few times. This sequence joins TRBV14 and TRBJ2-3, with D possibly matching TRBD2 (5 bases). Germline V CDR1 and CDR2: SGHDN, FVKESK. V lost 3 bases to trimming and J lost 5 bases, with 21 bases between them. CDR3 length equals 17 residues. The CDR3: CASSHLRLRARGDTQYF. Written as DNA, the CDR3 is TGTGCCAGCAGCCACTTAAGACTGCGGGCACGGGGAGATACGCAGTATTTT.

V and J are TRBV7-3 and TRBJ2-2; the D gene is possibly TRBD1 (5 bases). There are 14 residues in the CDR3. The germline V gene encodes CDR1 SGHTA and CDR2 FQGTGA. Trimming took 4 bases from V and 4 from J, leaving 10 bases between them. The DNA for the CDR3 is TGTGCCAGCAGCTCCCAGACAGCCACCGGGGAGCTGTTTTTT. Its translation: CASSSQTATGELFF.

The rearrangement links TRBV10-3 to TRBJ2-1, with 9 bases identical to TRBD2. Germline trimming cut 10 bases from V and 3 bases from J; bases unmatched to any gene: 4. This CDR3 has 13 amino acids. The germline CDR1 and CDR2 sequences are ENHRY and SYGVKD. The CDR3 DNA sequence: TGTGCCAGACTAGCGGAGGACTACAATGAGCAGTTCTTC. Translating it yields CARLAEDYNEQFF.

The V and J genes are TRBV27 and TRBJ2-5; D remains ambiguous. V dropped 4 bases and J dropped 4 bases, with 7 bases sitting between them. The CDR3 spans 12 residues. CDR1 is MNHEY, CDR2 SMNVEV, per germline (reference sequence). The CDR3 bases are TGTGCCAGCAGTTCGGGTGGAGAGACCCAGTACTTC. This sequence encodes CASSSGGETQYF.